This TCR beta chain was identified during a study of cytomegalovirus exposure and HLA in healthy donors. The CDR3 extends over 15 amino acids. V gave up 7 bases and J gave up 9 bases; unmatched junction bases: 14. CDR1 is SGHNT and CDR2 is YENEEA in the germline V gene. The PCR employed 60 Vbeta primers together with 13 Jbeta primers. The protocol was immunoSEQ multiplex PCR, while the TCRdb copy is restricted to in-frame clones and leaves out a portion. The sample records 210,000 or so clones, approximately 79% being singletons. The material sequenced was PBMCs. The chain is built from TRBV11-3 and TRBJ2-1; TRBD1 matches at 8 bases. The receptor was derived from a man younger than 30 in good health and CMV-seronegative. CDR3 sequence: CASTAYGQGPIEQFF. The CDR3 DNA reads TGTGCCAGCACCGCCTACGGACAGGGTCCGATTGAGCAGTTCTTC.